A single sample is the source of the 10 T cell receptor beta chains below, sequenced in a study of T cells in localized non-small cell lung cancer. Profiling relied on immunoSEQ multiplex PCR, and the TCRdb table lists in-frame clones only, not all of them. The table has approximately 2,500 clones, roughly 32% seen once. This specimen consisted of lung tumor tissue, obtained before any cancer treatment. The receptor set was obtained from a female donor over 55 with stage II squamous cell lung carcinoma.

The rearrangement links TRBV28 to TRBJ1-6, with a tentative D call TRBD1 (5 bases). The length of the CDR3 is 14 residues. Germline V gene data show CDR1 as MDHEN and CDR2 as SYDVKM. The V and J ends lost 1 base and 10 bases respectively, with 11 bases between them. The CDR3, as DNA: TGTGCCAGCAGTTTATCAGGGTTAAACTCACCCCTCCACTTT. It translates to CASSLSGLNSPLHF.

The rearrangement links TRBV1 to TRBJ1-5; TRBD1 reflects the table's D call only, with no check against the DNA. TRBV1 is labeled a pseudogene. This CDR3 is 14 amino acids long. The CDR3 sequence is CASSQDGAHQPQHF. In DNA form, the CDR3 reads TGCGCCAGCAGCCAAGATGGGGCCCATCAGCCCCAGCATTTT.

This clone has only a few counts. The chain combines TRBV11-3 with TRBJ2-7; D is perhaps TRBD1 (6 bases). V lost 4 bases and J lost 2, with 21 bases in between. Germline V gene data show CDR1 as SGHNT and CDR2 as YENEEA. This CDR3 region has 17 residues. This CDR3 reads CASSSPTGATTPYEQYF. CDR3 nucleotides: TGTGCCAGCAGCTCGCCGACAGGTGCCACTACTCCCTACGAGCAGTACTTC.

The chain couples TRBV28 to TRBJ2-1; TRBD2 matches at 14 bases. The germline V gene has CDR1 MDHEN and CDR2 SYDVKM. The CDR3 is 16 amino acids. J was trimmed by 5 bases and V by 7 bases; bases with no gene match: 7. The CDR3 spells CASTQSGLAGDNEQFF. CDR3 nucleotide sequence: TGTGCCAGCACCCAATCGGGACTAGCGGGGGACAATGAGCAGTTCTTC. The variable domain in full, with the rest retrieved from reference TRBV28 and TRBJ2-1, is DVKVTQSSRYLVKRTGEKVFLECVQDMDHENMFWYRQDPGLGLRLIYFSYDVKMKEKGDIPEGYSVSREKKERFSLILESASTNQTSMYLCASTQSGLAGDNEQFFGPGTRLTVL.

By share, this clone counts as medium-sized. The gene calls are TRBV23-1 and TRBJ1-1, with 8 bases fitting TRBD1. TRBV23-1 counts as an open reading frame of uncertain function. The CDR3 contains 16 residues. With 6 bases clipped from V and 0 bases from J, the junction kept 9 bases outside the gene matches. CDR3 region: CASSLGTGSVNTEAFF. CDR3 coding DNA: TGCGCCAGCAGCCTGGGGACAGGCTCTGTGAACACTGAAGCTTTCTTT.

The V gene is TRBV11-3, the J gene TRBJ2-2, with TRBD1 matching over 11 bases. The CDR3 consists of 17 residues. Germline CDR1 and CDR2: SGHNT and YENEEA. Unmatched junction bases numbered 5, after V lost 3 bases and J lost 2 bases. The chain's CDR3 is CASSFRRTGGNTGELFF. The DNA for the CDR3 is TGTGCCAGCAGCTTTCGACGGACAGGGGGCAACACCGGGGAGCTGTTTTTT.

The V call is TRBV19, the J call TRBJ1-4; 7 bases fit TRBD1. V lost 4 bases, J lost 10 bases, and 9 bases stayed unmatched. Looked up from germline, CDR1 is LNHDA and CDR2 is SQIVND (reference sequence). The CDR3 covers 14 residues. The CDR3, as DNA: TGTGCCAGTAGTAGGGGACAGACAGGCGGAAAACTGTTTTTT. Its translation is CASSRGQTGGKLFF. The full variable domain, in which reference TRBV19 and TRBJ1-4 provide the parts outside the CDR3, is DGGITQSPKYLFRKEGQNVTLSCEQNLNHDAMYWYRQDPGQGLRLIYYSQIVNDFQKGDIAEGYSVSREKKESFPLTVTSAQKNPTAFYLCASSRGQTGGKLFFGSGTQLSVL.

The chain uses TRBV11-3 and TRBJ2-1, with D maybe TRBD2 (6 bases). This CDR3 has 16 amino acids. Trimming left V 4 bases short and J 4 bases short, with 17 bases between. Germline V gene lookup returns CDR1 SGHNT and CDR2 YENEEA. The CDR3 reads CASSSWVGGLYNEQFF. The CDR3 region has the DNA TGTGCCAGCAGCTCCTGGGTGGGGGGACTTTACAATGAGCAGTTCTTC.

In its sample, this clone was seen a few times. CDR3 amino acids: CASSYVSGYEQYF. The CDR3 coding sequence is TGTGCCAGCAGTTACGTGTCGGGATACGAGCAGTACTTC. V is TRBV6-8 and J is TRBJ2-7; D is possibly TRBD2 (5 bases). The germline V gene has CDR1 MNHGY and CDR2 SAAAGT. Trimming removed 2 bases at V and 4 bases at J, with 9 bases between. The CDR3 spans 13 residues.

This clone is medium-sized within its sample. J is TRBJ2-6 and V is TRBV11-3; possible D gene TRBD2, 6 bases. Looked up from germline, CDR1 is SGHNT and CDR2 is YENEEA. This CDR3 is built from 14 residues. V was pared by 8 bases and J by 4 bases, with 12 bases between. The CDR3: CASGAGLGANVLTF. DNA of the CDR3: TGTGCCAGCGGGGCGGGGCTCGGGGCCAACGTCCTGACTTTC.